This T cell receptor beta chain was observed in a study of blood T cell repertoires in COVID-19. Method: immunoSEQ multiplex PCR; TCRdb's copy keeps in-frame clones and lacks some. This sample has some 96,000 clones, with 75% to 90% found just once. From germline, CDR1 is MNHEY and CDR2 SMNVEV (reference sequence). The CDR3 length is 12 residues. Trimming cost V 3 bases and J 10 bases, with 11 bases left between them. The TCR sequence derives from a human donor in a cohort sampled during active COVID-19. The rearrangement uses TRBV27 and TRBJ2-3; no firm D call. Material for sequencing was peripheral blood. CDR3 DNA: TGTGCCAGCAGTTTGGTGGGCGAGCCGCAGTATTTT. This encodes CASSLVGEPQYF.